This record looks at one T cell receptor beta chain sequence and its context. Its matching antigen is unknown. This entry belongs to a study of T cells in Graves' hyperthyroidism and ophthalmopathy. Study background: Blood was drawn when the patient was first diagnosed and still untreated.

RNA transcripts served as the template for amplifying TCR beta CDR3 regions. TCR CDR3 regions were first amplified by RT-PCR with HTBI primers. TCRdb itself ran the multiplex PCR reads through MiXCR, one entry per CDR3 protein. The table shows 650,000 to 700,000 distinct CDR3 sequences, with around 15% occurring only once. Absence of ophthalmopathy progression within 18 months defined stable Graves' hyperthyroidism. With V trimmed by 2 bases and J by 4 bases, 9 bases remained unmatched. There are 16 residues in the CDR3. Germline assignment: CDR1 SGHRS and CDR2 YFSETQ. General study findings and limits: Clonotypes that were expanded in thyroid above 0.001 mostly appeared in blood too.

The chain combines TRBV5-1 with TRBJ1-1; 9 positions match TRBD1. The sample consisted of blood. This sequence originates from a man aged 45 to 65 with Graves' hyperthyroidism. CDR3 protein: CASSFEQGARATEAFF. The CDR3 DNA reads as TGCGCCAGCAGCTTCGAACAGGGGGCAAGGGCCACTGAAGCTTTCTTT. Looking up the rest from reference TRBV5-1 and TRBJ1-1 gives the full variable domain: KAGVTQTPRYLIKTRGQQVTLSCSPISGHRSVSWYQQTPGQGLQFLFEYFSETQRNKGNFPGRFSGRQFSNSRSEMNVSTLELGDSALYLCASSFEQGARATEAFFGQGTRLTVV.